These T cell receptor beta chains were read from a single sample in a study of early T cells in non-severe SARS-CoV-2 infection. TCRdb itself ran the 5' RACE reads through MiXCR, one entry per CDR3 protein. The sample consists of 35,000 to 45,000 distinct CDR3 sequences, roughly 6% of them appearing once. Here the sequenced sample was whole blood, taken at baseline. These TCRs come from an adult who was a healthcare worker with PCR-confirmed SARS-CoV-2 infection or an uninfected control (not recorded which). CDR3s include the opening cysteine and the closing phenylalanine or tryptophan. The order of the fields is J gene, V gene, D gene, clone size, CDR3 DNA, CDR3 protein. D genes are given only for firm matches. Expanded clones get a size class; other rows say once, few or many, or leave the size out.

TRBJ2-3	TRBV12-3/TRBV12-4	.	many	TGTGCCAGCAGTACAGGTGACGGCACAGATACGCAGTATTTT	CASSTGDGTDTQYF
TRBJ2-1	TRBV5-4	.	many	TGTGCCAGCAGCTTGACTAGTTCCTACAATGAGCAGTTCTTC	CASSLTSSYNEQFF
TRBJ1-6	TRBV6-6	TRBD1	many	TGTGCCAGCAGTTCGAACTCCAACACAGGGGTTTCACCCCTCCACTTT	CASSSNSNTGVSPLHF
TRBJ2-3	TRBV28	TRBD2	many	TGTGCCAGCAGTTCTTTAAGCGGGGGGAACACAGATACGCAGTATTTT	CASSSLSGGNTDTQYF
TRBJ2-7	TRBV28	.	many	TGTGCCAGCAGTTTTAGGTTGGCGCTTTACGAGCAGTACTTC	CASSFRLALYEQYF
TRBJ2-1	TRBV24-1	.	.	TGTGCCACCAGTGATTTTTACAGGGAATATGAGCAGTTCTTC	CATSDFYREYEQFF
TRBJ1-4	TRBV20-1	TRBD1	many	TGCAGTCTTAGGGGGCGCGAAAATGAAAAACTGTTTTTT	CSLRGRENEKLFF
TRBJ2-3	TRBV5-1	TRBD1	few	TGCGCCAGCAGCGTCCGGGACAGGACAGATACGCAGTATTTT	CASSVRDRTDTQYF
TRBJ2-3	TRBV6-2/TRBV6-3	.	few	TGTGCCAGCAGTTACACCAGTTTGAGAGGGGTCCCAGATACGCAGTATTTT	CASSYTSLRGVPDTQYF
TRBJ1-6	TRBV5-1	.	many	TGCGCCAGCAGCTTGACGCCCTATTCACCCCTCCACTTT	CASSLTPYSPLHF
TRBJ2-7	TRBV12-3/TRBV12-4	TRBD2	few	TGTGCCAGCAGCCTGGGGCGGGGGAGCTCCTACGAGCAGTACTTC	CASSLGRGSSYEQYF
TRBJ1-4	TRBV7-9	.	many	TGTGCCAGCAGCTTAGCGATAGACAGCCTAGAAAAACTGTTTTTT	CASSLAIDSLEKLFF
TRBJ1-5	TRBV30	.	.	TGTGCCTGGAGGTCGCAGGGCAATCAGCCCCAGCATTTT	CAWRSQGNQPQHF
TRBJ2-1	TRBV28	.	.	TGTGCCAGCAGGTCTTATGGGCGGAATTACAATGAGCAGTTCTTC	CASRSYGRNYNEQFF
TRBJ1-1	TRBV7-2	.	few	TGTGCCAGCAGCTTAGTGGCGGGGGGGAACACTGAAGCTTTCTTT	CASSLVAGGNTEAFF
TRBJ1-1	TRBV30	TRBD1	many	TGTGCCTGGAAAACAGGGGGGTCGAAAGAGGCTTTCTTT	CAWKTGGSKEAFF
TRBJ1-4	TRBV7-2	TRBD1	many	TGTGCCAGCAGCTTAGGAAGGACAGGGGGCTCAAATGAAAAACTGTTTTTT	CASSLGRTGGSNEKLFF
TRBJ2-3	TRBV20-1	TRBD2	.	TGCAGTACACAGCCGCCCAGCGGGGCTTTCACAGATACGCAGTATTTT	CSTQPPSGAFTDTQYF
TRBJ2-7	TRBV19	TRBD1	few	TGTGCCAGTAGTATTGGACAGGCCTACGAGCAGTACTTC	CASSIGQAYEQYF
TRBJ1-4	TRBV7-9	TRBD1	.	TGTGCCAGCAGCTTAGCGGGGACAGGAGATAATGAAAAACTGTTTTTT	CASSLAGTGDNEKLFF
TRBJ2-3	TRBV11-2	.	many	TGTGCCAGCAGCTTGATTGGGGGGCCTACAGATACGCAGTATTTT	CASSLIGGPTDTQYF
TRBJ2-7	TRBV7-2	.	few	TGTGCCAGCAGCCGGTCGTTCTACGAGCAGTACTTC	CASSRSFYEQYF
TRBJ2-1	TRBV20-1	.	.	TGCAGTGCTAGAGATCCGGCGCAGGAGCACAATGAGCAGTTCTTC	CSARDPAQEHNEQFF
TRBJ2-5	TRBV18	.	.	TGTGCCAGCTCATTAGGACTGGGAGAGACCCAGTACTTC	CASSLGLGETQYF
TRBJ2-5	TRBV11-3	.	.	TGTGCCAGCAGCTTTTCCAGGGGTTCCGAGACCCAGTACTTC	CASSFSRGSETQYF
TRBJ1-4	TRBV5-4	TRBD1	many	TGTGCCAGCAGCCGAAGGGACAGGGGGCCCGTTAATGAAAAACTGTTTTTT	CASSRRDRGPVNEKLFF
TRBJ1-2	TRBV28	.	few	TGTGCCAGCAGTTTGGGGGATCTCTATGGCTACACCTTC	CASSLGDLYGYTF
TRBJ2-3	TRBV7-3	.	many	TGTGCCAGCAGCCGAACCCACGTTATCGGAGATACGCAGTATTTT	CASSRTHVIGDTQYF
TRBJ1-2	TRBV30	.	many	TGTGCCTGGAGTGTACTCCCCGGCAGAACCTATGGCTACACCTTC	CAWSVLPGRTYGYTF
TRBJ2-1	TRBV6-5	.	many	TGTGCCAGCAGTTACCGGTCGGGGGGCGGCTACAATGAGCAGTTCTTC	CASSYRSGGGYNEQFF
TRBJ1-5	TRBV6-6	.	few	TGTGCCAGCAGTGACCAAAGCAATCAGCCCCAGCATTTT	CASSDQSNQPQHF